This T cell receptor (beta chain) was captured in a study of PD-1 blockade in classical Hodgkin lymphoma. The study's findings and limits: Why repertoires differed is undefined; disease activity or prior therapy possibly contributed. The CD4+ diversity rise by C4D1 was clearest in complete responders.

Only in-frame clones appear in the TCRdb table, and some are missing; sequencing was by immunoSEQ multiplex PCR. The repertoire has approximately 50,000 clones, roughly 91% of them found once; the top ten carry around 5%. The germline V gene has CDR1 SGHTA and CDR2 FQGTGA. The CDR3 runs 15 residues. V was cut by 4 bases and J by 0 bases, with 7 bases left in between. Relapses following autologous stem cell transplantation were seen in all patients, with brentuximab vedotin exposure varying. Complete response, partial response or progressive disease were the best responses. In the case of this clone: What it binds is not known.

The sample consisted of peripheral blood mononuclear cells (PBMCs), taken before the second cycle of nivolumab. The rearrangement links TRBV7-3 to TRBJ2-6; D gene unclear. The TCR was taken from a human donor with classical Hodgkin lymphoma. In DNA, the CDR3 is TGTGCCAGCAGCTACCTAAGCTCTGGGGCCAACGTCCTGACTTTC. It translates to CASSYLSSGANVLTF.